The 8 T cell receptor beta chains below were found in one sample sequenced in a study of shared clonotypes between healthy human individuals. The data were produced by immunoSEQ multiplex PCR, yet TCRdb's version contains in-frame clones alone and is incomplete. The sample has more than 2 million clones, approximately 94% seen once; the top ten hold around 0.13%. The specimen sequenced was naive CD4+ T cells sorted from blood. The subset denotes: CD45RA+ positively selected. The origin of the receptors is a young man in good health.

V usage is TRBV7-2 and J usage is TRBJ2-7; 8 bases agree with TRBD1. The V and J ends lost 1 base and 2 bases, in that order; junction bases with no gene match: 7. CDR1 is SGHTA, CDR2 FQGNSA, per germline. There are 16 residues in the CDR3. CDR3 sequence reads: CASSLVGGQVTYEQYF. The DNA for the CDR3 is TGTGCCAGCAGCTTAGTTGGGGGACAGGTAACCTACGAGCAGTACTTC.

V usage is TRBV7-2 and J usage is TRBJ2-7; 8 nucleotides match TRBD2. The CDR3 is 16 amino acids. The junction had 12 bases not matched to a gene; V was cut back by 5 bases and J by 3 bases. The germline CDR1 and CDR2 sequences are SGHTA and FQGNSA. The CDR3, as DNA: TGTGCCAGCAGCCCAGATAGGAGCGGGGGACGCTACGAGCAGTACTTC. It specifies CASSPDRSGGRYEQYF.

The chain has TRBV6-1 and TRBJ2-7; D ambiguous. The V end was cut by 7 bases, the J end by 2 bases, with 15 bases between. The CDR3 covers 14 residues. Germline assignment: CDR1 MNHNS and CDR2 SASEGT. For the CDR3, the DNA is TGTGCCAGCATCGACCCGACAATCCCCTACGAGCAGTACTTC. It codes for CASIDPTIPYEQYF.

Here the CDR3 reads CASRNRTQGTDTQYF. CDR3 coding DNA: TGTGCCAGCAGGAACAGGACTCAAGGCACAGATACGCAGTATTTT. The V and J genes are TRBV7-2 and TRBJ2-3; D is possibly TRBD1 or TRBD2 (5 bases each). The CDR3 contains 15 residues. Germline-derived CDR1 and CDR2 are SGHTA and FQGNSA. V was shortened by 6 bases and J by 1 base, with 14 bases between the two germline ends.

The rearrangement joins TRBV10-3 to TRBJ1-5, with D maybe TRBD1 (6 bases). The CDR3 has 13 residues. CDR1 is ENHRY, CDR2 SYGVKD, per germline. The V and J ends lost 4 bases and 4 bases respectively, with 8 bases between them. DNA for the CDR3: TGTGCCATCAGTGCAGGGGAAAATCAGCCCCAGCATTTT. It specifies CAISAGENQPQHF.

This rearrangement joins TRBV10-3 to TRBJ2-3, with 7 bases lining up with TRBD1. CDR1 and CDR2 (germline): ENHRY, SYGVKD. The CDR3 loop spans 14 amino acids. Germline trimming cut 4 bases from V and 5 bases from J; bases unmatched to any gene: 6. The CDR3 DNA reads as TGTGCCATCAGTGGGCAGGGGGTAATAGATACGCAGTATTTT. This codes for CAISGQGVIDTQYF.

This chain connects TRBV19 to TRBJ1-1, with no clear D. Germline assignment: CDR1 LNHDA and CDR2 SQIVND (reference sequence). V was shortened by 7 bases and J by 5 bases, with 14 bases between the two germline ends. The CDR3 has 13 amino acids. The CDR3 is CASTRVAETEAFF. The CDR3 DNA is TGTGCCAGTACTAGGGTCGCCGAGACTGAAGCTTTCTTT. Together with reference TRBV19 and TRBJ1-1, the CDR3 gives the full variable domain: DGGITQSPKYLFRKEGQNVTLSCEQNLNHDAMYWYRQDPGQGLRLIYYSQIVNDFQKGDIAEGYSVSREKKESFPLTVTSAQKNPTAFYLCASTRVAETEAFFGQGTRLTVV.

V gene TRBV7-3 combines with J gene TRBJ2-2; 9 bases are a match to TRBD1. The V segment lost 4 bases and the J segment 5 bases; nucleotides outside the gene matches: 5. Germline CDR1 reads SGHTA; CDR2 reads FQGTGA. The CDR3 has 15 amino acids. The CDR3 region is CASSSGTGRTGELFF. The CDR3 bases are TGTGCCAGCAGCTCGGGGACAGGGCGTACCGGGGAGCTGTTTTTT.